Below, 7 T cell receptor beta chains from the same sample are listed, as sequenced in a study of response to subunit inactivated influenza vaccine. TCRdb re-called the RT-PCR reads with MiXCR, one entry per CDR3 protein. Among around 500,000 distinct CDR3 sequences listed, roughly 9.8% were seen once. The source material was PBMCs from blood, sampled roughly 47 days after vaccination. The receptors here all came from a man between 50 and 59 years old who received an inactivated influenza vaccine.

A few counts support this clonotype. The rearrangement uses TRBV20-1 and TRBJ2-7; TRBD1 matches 7 bases. The CDR3 spans 15 residues. The germline CDR1 and CDR2 sequences are DFQATT and SNEGSKA (reference sequence). Losses at the gene ends were 1 base for V and 7 bases for J; bases not matched to a gene: 13. The chain's CDR3 is CSARGTQGRPLEQYF. The CDR3 nucleotides read TGCAGTGCTAGAGGAACACAGGGGCGCCCGCTAGAGCAGTACTTC.

This clonotype was seen a few times. The rearrangement joins TRBV4-3 to TRBJ2-7; D could derive from TRBD1 or TRBD2 (6 bases each). This CDR3 is built from 15 residues. Germline V gene lookup returns CDR1 LGHNA and CDR2 YSLEER. V was clipped by 0 bases and J by 2 bases, with 11 bases between them. CDR3 protein: CASSQDHREAYEQYF. As DNA, the CDR3 is TGCGCCAGCAGCCAAGATCACAGGGAGGCCTACGAGCAGTACTTC.

This clonotype was seen repeatedly, ten times or more. CDR3 in DNA: TGTGCCAGCAGCGTAGGTCTTAGGACGACCGGACAGGTGAACACTGAAGCTTTCTTT. Encoded protein: CASSVGLRTTGQVNTEAFF. The chain recombines TRBV9 with TRBJ1-1; 7 nucleotides align to TRBD1. The germline V gene encodes CDR1 SGDLS and CDR2 YYNGEE. With V trimmed by 0 bases and J by 0 bases, 14 bases remained unmatched. This CDR3 has 19 amino acids.

The sample holds many counts of this clonotype. V gene TRBV12-3 or TRBV12-4 combines with J gene TRBJ1-1; no definite D call. Between the trimmed V and J ends, which lost 4 bases and 1 base, there was a span of 10 bases. CDR3 length: 14 amino acids. CDR3 DNA: TGTGCCAGCAGTTCCCCAGACTGGAACACTGAAGCTTTCTTT. Its protein product is CASSSPDWNTEAFF.

This clonotype was observed a few times. The chain links TRBV7-3 to TRBJ1-1; D call uncertain. The germline V gene has CDR1 SGHTA and CDR2 FQGTGA. The CDR3 sequence is 19 residues long. Trimming pared 5 bases from V and 3 bases from J, leaving 28 bases between. CDR3: CASSRRPLGLTGSYTEAFF. DNA for the CDR3: TGTGCCAGCAGCCGAAGGCCTTTAGGATTGACGGGGTCATACACTGAAGCTTTCTTT.

This clonotype was seen repeatedly, ten times or more. The rearrangement joins TRBV12-3 or TRBV12-4 to TRBJ1-1, with D tentatively TRBD1 (5 bases). The CDR3 spans 14 residues. With 3 bases removed from V and 6 bases from J, the gap between germline ends came to 14 bases. CDR3 region: CASSLKGQSAEAFF. The CDR3 DNA is TGTGCCAGCAGTTTGAAGGGGCAGTCGGCTGAAGCTTTCTTT.

This clonotype showed up just a few times. This sequence joins TRBV21-1 and TRBJ1-1. TRBV21-1 is a listed pseudogene. The CDR3 length is 17 residues. The CDR3 spells CASSLGPDSFLNTEAFF. The DNA for the CDR3 is TGTGCCAGCAGCCTTGGGCCCGACAGCTTTCTGAACACTGAAGCTTTCTTT.